The 23 T cell receptor beta chains given below trace back to one sample, sequenced in a study of identical twins. From the 5' RACE reads, TCRdb called clonotypes with MiXCR, one entry per CDR3 protein. The sample gives around 960,000 distinct CDR3 sequences, more than 9% of which show up once; around 1.6% is in the top ten. In addition, the sample was reused for a study of yellow fever vaccine responses in identical twins.

The sequenced material came from PBMCs. These receptors were taken from a woman between 18 and 29 years old in good health.

The table lists this clonotype with a few counts. The V and J genes are TRBV3-1 and TRBJ2-6, with 8 positions matching TRBD1. CDR1 LGHDT and CDR2 YNNKEL come from the germline V gene (reference sequence). This CDR3 contains 16 residues. V lost 8 bases and J lost 1; bases outside the gene matches: 7. The CDR3 DNA sequence: TGTGCCAGCGCCGGGACAGGTGCGTCTGGGGCCAACGTCCTGACTTTC. This codes for CASAGTGASGANVLTF.

V gene TRBV20-1 combines with J gene TRBJ2-7; D remains ambiguous. The CDR3 has 13 residues. V lost 2 bases and J lost 2, with 10 bases in between. Germline V gene data show CDR1 as DFQATT and CDR2 as SNEGSKA (reference sequence). Here the CDR3 DNA reads TGCAGTGCTAGAAAGGAGACTCCCTACGAGCAGTACTTC. The encoded protein is CSARKETPYEQYF.

This chain joins TRBV11-2 and TRBJ2-7; tentatively, D is TRBD1 (5 bases). V was clipped by 5 bases and J by 7 bases, with 30 bases between them. The germline V gene encodes CDR1 SGHAT and CDR2 FQNNGV. The CDR3 covers 18 residues. The CDR3, as DNA: TGTGCCAGCAGCCTAAAGGGGCTAGTTCCTGGGTCCTTCTGGGAGCAGTACTTC. This encodes CASSLKGLVPGSFWEQYF.

This clonotype was detected many times. Mismatch with germline at one junction end may stem from a read error. The chain employs TRBV5-1 and TRBJ2-6, with D perhaps matching TRBD1 (6 bases). This CDR3 comprises 14 residues. Germline CDR1 SGHRS, CDR2 YFSETQ. The CDR3 DNA sequence: TGTGCCAGCAGTGGGGGCGCTGGGGCCAACGTCCTGACTTTC. Protein sequence: CASSGGAGANVLTF. Drawing the rest from reference TRBV5-1 and TRBJ2-6, the complete variable domain is KAGVTQTPRYLIKTRGQQVTLSCSPISGHRSVSWYQQTPGQGLQFLFEYFSETQRNKGNFPGRFSGRQFSNSRSEMNVSTLELGDSALYLCASSGGAGANVLTFGAGSRLTVL.

The genes are TRBV2 and TRBJ2-3, with a possible D match to TRBD2 (5 bases). V lost 3 bases and J 0 bases, leaving 13 bases between the germline ends. CDR3 length: 16 amino acids. The germline CDR1 and CDR2 sequences are SNHLY and FYNNEI. CDR3 sequence reads: CASSDRGGVSTDTQYF. The CDR3 DNA reads as TGTGCCAGCAGTGACCGGGGTGGGGTGAGCACAGATACGCAGTATTTT.

The chain has TRBV20-1 and TRBJ2-2; D possibly corresponds to TRBD2 (5 bases). Deletions cut 2 bases from V and 6 bases from J, with 16 bases between. CDR1 is DFQATT, CDR2 SNEGSKA, per germline (reference sequence). CDR3 length equals 15 residues. CDR3 bases: TGCAGTGCTAGACCTGCGGACTCTTCTGCCGGGGAGCTGTTTTTT. Its translation is CSARPADSSAGELFF.

The rearrangement links TRBV12-3 or TRBV12-4 to TRBJ2-7; 14 bases agree with TRBD2. The CDR3 consists of 17 residues. With 1 base clipped from V and 2 bases from J, the junction kept 4 bases outside the gene matches. The CDR3, as DNA: TGTGCCAGCAGTTTAGAGGGACTAGCGGGAGTGGCCTACGAGCAGTACTTC. This translates into CASSLEGLAGVAYEQYF.

This clonotype was seen repeatedly, ten times or more. V gene TRBV24-1 combines with J gene TRBJ2-3; D uncertain. The CDR3 runs 16 residues. Trimming pared 3 bases from V and 6 bases from J, leaving 18 bases between. Germline V CDR1 and CDR2: KGHDR, SFDVKD. The CDR3 nucleotides read TGTGCCACCAGTGATCCCCGTGTCGGAGTACTGGATACGCAGTATTTT. This translates into CATSDPRVGVLDTQYF.

This clonotype was detected only a few times. The J gene is TRBJ2-1, the V gene TRBV3-1; D possibly corresponds to TRBD2 (7 bases). V lost 4 bases and J lost 4, with 17 bases in between. CDR3 length: 16 amino acids. CDR1 and CDR2 from the germline V gene are LGHDT and YNNKEL (reference sequence). The CDR3 bases are TGTGCCAGCAGCCCCCCTCGGCGGGGGACATACAATGAGCAGTTCTTC. Translated, it gives CASSPPRRGTYNEQFF.

This chain uses TRBV28 with TRBJ2-1; 7 bases line up with TRBD1. Trimming at V came to 4 bases and at J to 5 bases, leaving 8 bases not matched to a gene. The CDR3 is 15 residues long. The germline gives CDR1 MDHEN, CDR2 SYDVKM. CDR3 sequence (DNA): TGTGCCAGCAGTTCACTCCGGGACAGCCACAATGAGCAGTTCTTC. The encoded protein is CASSSLRDSHNEQFF.

This clonotype was counted ten times or more. The chain has TRBV28 and TRBJ1-2; TRBD1 matches at 9 bases. The CDR3 is made up of 14 amino acids. The V gene's germline CDR1 is MDHEN and CDR2 SYDVKM. V gave up 6 bases and J gave up 8 bases; unmatched junction bases: 10. The CDR3 is CASSIYRGLGGYTF. The CDR3, as DNA: TGTGCCAGCAGCATTTACAGGGGGCTAGGGGGCTACACCTTC.

This clonotype was observed a few times. The chain is built from TRBV7-9 and TRBJ2-7; 7 positions match TRBD2. Germline-derived CDR1 and CDR2 are SEHNR and FQNEAQ (reference sequence). There are 14 residues in the CDR3. V shed 2 bases and J 3 bases; nucleotides not matched to a gene: 4. CDR3: CASSLSGMIYEQYF. CDR3 DNA: TGTGCCAGCAGCTTAAGCGGGATGATCTACGAGCAGTACTTC.

This clonotype was counted between two and nine times. The chain employs TRBV5-5 and TRBJ2-7; a possible D gene is TRBD2 (6 bases). The CDR3 runs 15 residues. Trimming removed 2 bases at V and 2 bases at J, with 14 bases between. From germline, CDR1 is SGHKS and CDR2 YYEKEE (reference sequence). The CDR3 DNA reads as TGTGCCAGCAGCTTAAACGGAGCTAGCGCCTACGAGCAGTACTTC. It is translated as CASSLNGASAYEQYF.

This clonotype occurred many times. This sequence joins TRBV4-1 and TRBJ2-7, with 7 bases that match TRBD2. Germline V gene sequence: CDR1 MGHRA, CDR2 YSYEKL. The V segment lost 0 bases and the J segment 7 bases; nucleotides outside the gene matches: 15. The CDR3 has 17 residues. The CDR3 protein is CASSQDLRDYHSKEQYF. CDR3 DNA: TGCGCCAGCAGCCAAGACCTCCGGGACTACCACTCTAAAGAGCAGTACTTC.

This clonotype came up many times. J is TRBJ2-3 and V is TRBV5-1; D ambiguous. The CDR3 is made up of 15 amino acids. V lost 1 base and J 0 bases, leaving 9 bases between the germline ends. In germline, CDR1 is SGHRS, CDR2 YFSETQ. CDR3 sequence reads: CASSLSTHSTDTQYF. CDR3 nucleotide sequence: TGCGCCAGCAGCTTGAGTACACATAGCACAGATACGCAGTATTTT.

The sample holds a few counts of this clonotype. The chain carries TRBV12-3 or TRBV12-4 and TRBJ1-6, with TRBD1 as a possible D gene (5 bases). The CDR3 is made up of 14 amino acids. V was clipped by 8 bases and J by 4 bases, with 12 bases between them. The CDR3 DNA reads as TGTGCCAGCGGGCCGACAGAGTATAATTCACCCCTCCACTTT. Its translation is CASGPTEYNSPLHF.

The sample holds a few counts of this clonotype. The genes are TRBV7-2 and TRBJ2-7; 10 positions match TRBD1. From germline, CDR1 is SGHTA and CDR2 FQGNSA. The V segment lost 5 bases and the J segment 6 bases; nucleotides outside the gene matches: 10. CDR3 length equals 15 residues. CDR3 amino acids: CASSPLGQGSVEQYF. The CDR3 nucleotides read TGTGCCAGCAGCCCCTTGGGACAGGGGTCTGTCGAGCAGTACTTC.

The V gene is TRBV6-1, the J gene TRBJ2-4; no clear D. Trimming pared 6 bases from V and 0 bases from J, leaving 6 bases between. CDR1 MNHNS and CDR2 SASEGT come from the germline V gene. This CDR3 is built from 13 residues. The chain's CDR3 is CASRALAKNIQYF. The CDR3 nucleotides are TGTGCCAGCAGGGCCCTAGCCAAAAACATTCAGTACTTC.

This clonotype was seen only a few times. V usage is TRBV28 and J usage is TRBJ2-3, with 7 bases fitting TRBD2. Germline V lookup: CDR1 MDHEN, CDR2 SYDVKM. The CDR3 has 13 amino acids. The trim removed 6 bases at V and 14 bases at J, leaving 14 bases unmatched. The DNA for the CDR3 is TGTGCCAGCAGGTCACTAGCGACAAGGATCGGGTATTTT. It specifies CASRSLATRIGYF.

The sample holds a few counts of this clonotype. V is TRBV2 and J is TRBJ2-3; either TRBD1 or TRBD2 may supply D (5 bases each). The CDR3 has 16 residues. Germline V gene lookup returns CDR1 SNHLY and CDR2 FYNNEI. Trimming shortened V by 6 bases and J by 4 bases, and 20 bases separated the two germline ends. The CDR3: CASRKPGPDVPDTQYF. The CDR3 DNA reads as TGTGCCAGCAGGAAACCGGGACCGGACGTCCCAGATACGCAGTATTTT.

The V call is TRBV12-3 or TRBV12-4, the J call TRBJ1-1; D is unclear. The V gene lost 3 bases and the J gene lost 4 bases, with 6 bases spanning the gap. This CDR3 region has 12 residues. CDR3 bases: TGTGCCAGCAGTTTCTCGCCCACTGAAGCTTTCTTT. This translates into CASSFSPTEAFF.

This clonotype was seen only a few times. The V call is TRBV12-3 or TRBV12-4, the J call TRBJ1-2; 7 nucleotides match TRBD1. Trimming removed 5 bases from V and 6 bases from J; junction bases left unmatched: 6. The length of the CDR3 is 13 residues. CDR3 coding DNA: TGTGCCAGCAGTGGGACAGTCATCAATGGCTACACCTTC. It encodes CASSGTVINGYTF.

The rearrangement joins TRBV3-1 to TRBJ2-1, with D possibly matching TRBD1 (6 bases). V was pared by 4 bases and J by 0 bases, with 16 bases between. Germline V gene sequence: CDR1 LGHDT, CDR2 YNNKEL (reference sequence). The CDR3 contains 17 residues. This chain's CDR3 is CASSLVSGGISYNEQFF. Written as DNA, the CDR3 is TGTGCCAGCAGCCTGGTTAGTGGGGGCATCTCCTACAATGAGCAGTTCTTC.